This TCR beta chain was observed in a study of blood T cells in healthy people across ages. The use of a sample-barcoded 5' primer and a J-beta primer mix characterized a second PCR of 7 to 11 cycles. TCRdb called the 5' RACE reads again in MiXCR, with one record for every CDR3 protein. The data contain some 1.7 million distinct CDR3 sequences, about 28% of them singletons. This clonotype was detected ten times or more. This TCR was sampled from a woman in her twenties or thirties in good health. Sequencing was performed on blood.

The CDR3 loop reads CASSQVMAGVSYEQYF. For the CDR3, the DNA is TGTGCCAGCAGCCAAGTTATGGCGGGGGTCTCCTACGAGCAGTACTTC. The rearrangement joins TRBV4-2 to TRBJ2-7; 7 bases line up with TRBD2. V lost 1 base and J lost 0; bases outside the gene matches: 6. The CDR3 loop spans 16 amino acids. Germline V CDR1 and CDR2: LGHNA, YNFKEQ.